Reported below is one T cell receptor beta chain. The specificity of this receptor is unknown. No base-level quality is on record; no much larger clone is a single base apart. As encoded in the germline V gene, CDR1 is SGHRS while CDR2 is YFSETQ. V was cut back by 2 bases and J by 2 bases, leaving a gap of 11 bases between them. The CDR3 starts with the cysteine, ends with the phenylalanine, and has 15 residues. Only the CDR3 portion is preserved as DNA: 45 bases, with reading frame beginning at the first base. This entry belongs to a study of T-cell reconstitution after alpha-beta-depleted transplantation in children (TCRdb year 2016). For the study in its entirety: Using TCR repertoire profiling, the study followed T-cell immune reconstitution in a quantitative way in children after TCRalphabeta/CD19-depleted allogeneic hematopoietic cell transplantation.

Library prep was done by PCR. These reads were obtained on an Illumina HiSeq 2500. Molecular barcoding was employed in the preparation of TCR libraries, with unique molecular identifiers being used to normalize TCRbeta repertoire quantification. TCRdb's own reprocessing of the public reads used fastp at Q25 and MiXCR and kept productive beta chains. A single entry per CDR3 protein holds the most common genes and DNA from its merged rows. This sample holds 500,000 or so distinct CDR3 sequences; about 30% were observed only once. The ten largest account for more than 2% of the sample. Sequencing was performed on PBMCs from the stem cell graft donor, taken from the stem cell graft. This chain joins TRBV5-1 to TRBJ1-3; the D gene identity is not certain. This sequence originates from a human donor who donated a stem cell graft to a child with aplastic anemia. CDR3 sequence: CASSFSTPAGNTIYF. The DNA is TGCGCCAGCAGCTTTTCAACTCCGGCTGGAAACACCATATATTTT.